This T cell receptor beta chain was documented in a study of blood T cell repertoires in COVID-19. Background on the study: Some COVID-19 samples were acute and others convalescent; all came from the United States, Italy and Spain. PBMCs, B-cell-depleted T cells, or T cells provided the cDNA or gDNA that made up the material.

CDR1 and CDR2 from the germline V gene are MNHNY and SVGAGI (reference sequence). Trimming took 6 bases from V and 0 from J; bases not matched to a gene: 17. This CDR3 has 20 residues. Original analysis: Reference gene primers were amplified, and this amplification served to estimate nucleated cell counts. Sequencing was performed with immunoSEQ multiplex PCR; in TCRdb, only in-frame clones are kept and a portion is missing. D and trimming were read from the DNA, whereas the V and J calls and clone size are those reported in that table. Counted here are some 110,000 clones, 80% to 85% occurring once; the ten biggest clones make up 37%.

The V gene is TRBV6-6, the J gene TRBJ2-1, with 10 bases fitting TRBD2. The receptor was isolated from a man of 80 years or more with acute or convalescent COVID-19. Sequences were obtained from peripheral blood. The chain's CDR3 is CASSLSIGTSAPSSYNEQFF. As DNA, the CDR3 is TGTGCCAGCAGCCTCTCTATAGGGACTAGCGCCCCGAGCTCCTACAATGAGCAGTTCTTC.